This T cell receptor (beta chain) came from a study of T-cell reconstitution after alpha-beta-depleted transplantation in children. This clonotype was observed at least ten times. This sample's TCRbeta library carried unique molecular identifier barcodes. TCRdb passed the PCR reads through MiXCR, listing each CDR3 protein once. This table holds nearly 9,500 distinct CDR3 sequences, 11% to 15% found once. The starting material was PBMCs, mostly from graft donor cells, obtained 60 days after TCRalphabeta/CD19-depleted stem cell transplant. The receptor comes from a male patient younger than 18 who had a stem cell transplant for acute lymphoblastic leukemia, so the T cells may come from the graft donor.

Here the CDR3 DNA reads TGCGCCAGCAGCTTGGAAGTTCCGGCGACGAAGGGCTACACCTTC. The encoded protein is CASSLEVPATKGYTF. The rearrangement joins TRBV5-1 to TRBJ1-2; D remains ambiguous. V lost 0 bases and J lost 8, with 17 bases in between. Germline CDR1 SGHRS, CDR2 YFSETQ. The CDR3 is 15 amino acids.